Sequencing of this T cell receptor beta chain was carried out in a study of T cells in Graves' hyperthyroidism and ophthalmopathy. Template material for amplifying TCR beta CDR3 regions consisted of RNA transcripts. The TCR CDR3 first-round RT-PCR relied on the HTBI primer set. TCRdb reanalysed the multiplex PCR reads using MiXCR and keeps one entry per CDR3 protein. The table has roughly 30,000 distinct CDR3 sequences, under 55% seen once. V shed 6 bases and J shed 3 bases, with 21 bases lying between them. The CDR3 runs to 17 residues. CDR1 is GTSNPN, CDR2 SVGIG, per germline (reference sequence). Material for sequencing was blood. The receptor's source is a woman in her twenties or thirties with Graves' hyperthyroidism. The V and J genes are TRBV30 and TRBJ2-6; possibly TRBD1 for D (6 bases). In DNA, the CDR3 is TGTGCCTGTACCGGGACACAGCTCATGTTTGGGGCCAACGTCCTGACTTTC. Residues: CACTGTQLMFGANVLTF.